Below, 26 T cell receptor beta chains from the same sample are listed, as sequenced in a study of T cell responses to AZD1222 COVID-19 vaccine. Data came from immunoSEQ multiplex PCR; TCRdb stores just in-frame clones and leaves some out. The sample gives around 130,000 clones, 89% of which show up once; around 4.7% is in the top ten. The source material was peripheral blood, sampled on day 0 of AZD1222 vaccination. These receptors were collected from an adult in good health.

This clone was detected only once. The chain links TRBV7-9 to TRBJ2-1, with 11 nucleotides matching TRBD2. The CDR3 runs 15 residues. Germline CDR1 is SEHNR and CDR2 is FQNEAQ (reference sequence). V was pared by 6 bases and J by 5 bases, with 6 bases of the junction left unmatched. CDR3 bases: TGTGCCAGCAGATCTAGCGGGAGGTGGAACAATGAGCAGTTCTTC. This codes for CASRSSGRWNNEQFF.

The chain is built from TRBV3-1 (or the pseudogene TRBV3-2) and TRBJ1-1; 11 nucleotides match TRBD1. Trimming at V came to 4 bases and at J to 4 bases, leaving 5 bases not matched to a gene. The germline V gene has CDR1 LGHDT and CDR2 YNNKEL (reference sequence). The CDR3 contains 15 residues. CDR3 in amino acids: CASSLRTGGPTEAFF. CDR3 in DNA: TGTGCCAGCAGCCTCCGGACAGGGGGCCCCACTGAAGCTTTCTTT.

This chain joins TRBV18 and TRBJ1-6; D gene uncertain. The V gene's germline CDR1 is KGHSH and CDR2 LQKENI. The V end was cut by 1 base, the J end by 8 bases, with 6 bases between. CDR3 length: 13 amino acids. CDR3 sequence: CASSPLEDSPLHF. CDR3 DNA sequence: TGTGCCAGCTCACCACTTGAGGATTCACCCCTCCACTTT.

The gene calls are TRBV6-7 and TRBJ2-2; 13 bases agree with TRBD2. TRBV6-7 is filed as an ORF, its function uncertain. V shed 5 bases and J 5 bases; nucleotides not matched to a gene: 5. There are 16 residues in the CDR3. CDR3 nucleotide sequence: TGTGCCAGCAGTGGGACTAGCGGGGTTCCAACCGGGGAGCTGTTTTTT. Translating gives CASSGTSGVPTGELFF.

This chain connects TRBV4-2 to TRBJ1-4, with D possibly matching TRBD1 (6 bases). The germline gives CDR1 LGHNA, CDR2 YNFKEQ. Trimming cost V 0 bases and J 8 bases, with 7 bases left between them. The CDR3 has 13 amino acids. CDR3 region: CASSQDQGEKLFF. The CDR3 bases are TGTGCCAGCAGCCAAGATCAGGGGGAAAAACTGTTTTTT.

The V call is TRBV19, the J call TRBJ1-1; TRBD1 matches 9 bases. CDR1 is LNHDA and CDR2 is SQIVND in the germline V gene (reference sequence). The CDR3 runs to 16 residues. The trim removed 5 bases at V and 1 base at J, leaving 8 bases unmatched. Written as DNA, the CDR3 is TGTGCCAGTAGTCCGGGACAGGGACGGCAGAACACTGAAGCTTTCTTT. Protein: CASSPGQGRQNTEAFF.

J is TRBJ1-3 and V is TRBV5-1, with TRBD1 as a possible D gene (5 bases). Germline V gene sequence: CDR1 SGHRS, CDR2 YFSETQ. CDR3 length equals 14 residues. V lost 3 bases, J lost 4 bases, and 11 bases lay in between. CDR3: CASSYDSLGNTIYF. The CDR3 DNA sequence: TGCGCCAGCAGCTATGACAGTCTCGGAAACACCATATATTTT.

The genes are TRBV19 and TRBJ1-6; 10 bases map to TRBD1. V gave up 8 bases and J gave up 0 bases; unmatched junction bases: 16. The CDR3 contains 20 residues. Germline loops: CDR1 LNHDA, CDR2 SQIVND (reference sequence). This CDR3 reads CASQGTPGQGSGSYNSPLHF. DNA for the CDR3: TGTGCCAGTCAAGGGACTCCGGGACAGGGGTCGGGCTCCTATAATTCACCCCTCCACTTT.

The chain couples TRBV27 to TRBJ1-2, with D tentatively TRBD1 (6 bases). The ends were cut back, 0 bases at V and 3 bases at J, with 11 bases in the middle. Germline V gives CDR1 MNHEY, CDR2 SMNVEV (reference sequence). The CDR3 has 15 amino acids. CDR3: CASSLSQGTYYGYTF. In DNA, the CDR3 is TGTGCCAGCAGTTTATCACAGGGTACTTACTATGGCTACACCTTC.

This rearrangement joins TRBV19 to TRBJ2-1, with 7 bases aligning to TRBD2. CDR3 length: 16 amino acids. Germline values: CDR1 LNHDA, CDR2 SQIVND (reference sequence). V shed 4 bases and J 3 bases; nucleotides not matched to a gene: 9. The CDR3 bases are TGTGCCAGTAGTACCCGACTAGCCGGTTACTACAATGAGCAGTTCTTC. Translating gives CASSTRLAGYYNEQFF.

This chain links TRBV5-1 with TRBJ2-1; 9 bases are a match to TRBD1. The CDR3 has 14 residues. With V trimmed by 0 bases and J by 8 bases, 3 bases remained unmatched. In germline, CDR1 is SGHRS, CDR2 YFSETQ. DNA for the CDR3: TGCGCCAGCAGCTTGGCCGGGACAGGGTATGAGCAGTTCTTC. This codes for CASSLAGTGYEQFF.

The gene calls are TRBV3-1 (or the pseudogene TRBV3-2) and TRBJ1-6; no reliable D call. V gave up 2 bases and J gave up 6 bases, with 5 bases separating them. In germline, CDR1 is LGHDT, CDR2 YNNKEL (reference sequence). CDR3 size: 13 residues. CDR3 in DNA: TGTGCCAGCAGCCAAATAGGTAATTCACCCCTCCACTTT. It specifies CASSQIGNSPLHF.

This clone has just one count. CDR3 nucleotides: TGTGCCAGCAGTTTATCGGGACAGAACACTGAAGCTTTCTTT. This codes for CASSLSGQNTEAFF. J is TRBJ1-1 and V is TRBV27, with D possibly matching TRBD1 (6 bases). Germline V gene lookup returns CDR1 MNHEY and CDR2 SMNVEV (reference sequence). The V gene lost 0 bases and the J gene lost 1 base, with 6 bases spanning the gap. CDR3 length equals 14 residues.

The V gene is TRBV7-2, the J gene TRBJ1-2; D is unclear. V was pared by 1 base and J by 4 bases, with 10 bases between. Germline V gene lookup returns CDR1 SGHTA and CDR2 FQGNSA. The CDR3 spans 14 residues. In DNA, the CDR3 is TGTGCCAGCAGCTTAGGGTGGACCGTCTATGGCTACACCTTC. Its protein is CASSLGWTVYGYTF.

The table lists this clone with a count of one. The chain employs TRBV5-4 and TRBJ2-1; 11 nucleotides align to TRBD2. CDR1 is SGHNT and CDR2 is YYREEE in the germline V gene (reference sequence). Germline trimming cut 0 bases from V and 7 bases from J; bases unmatched to any gene: 15. This CDR3 has 19 amino acids. The chain's CDR3 is CASSLGASGGYLSENEQFF. For the CDR3, the DNA is TGTGCCAGCAGCTTGGGTGCTAGCGGGGGGTATCTTTCGGAGAATGAGCAGTTCTTC.

V usage is TRBV7-9 and J usage is TRBJ2-1, with 7 bases matching TRBD1. Germline V lookup: CDR1 SEHNR, CDR2 FQNEAQ (reference sequence). The CDR3 consists of 18 residues. The junction had 18 bases not matched to a gene; V was cut back by 5 bases and J by 5 bases. The CDR3 sequence: CASSIRWGRDSNDNEQFF. The DNA for the CDR3 is TGTGCCAGCAGCATCCGCTGGGGTCGGGACAGCAACGACAATGAGCAGTTCTTC.

This chain uses TRBV29-1 with TRBJ2-1, with 8 bases matching TRBD2. V trimming: 5 bases; J trimming: 6 bases; junction bases outside the gene matches: 12. From germline, CDR1 is SQVTM and CDR2 ANQGSEA. The CDR3 length is 15 residues. The CDR3 nucleotides read TGCAGCGTTCCATCCCTCAGGCGGGGGGCCAATGAGCAGTTCTTC. Residues: CSVPSLRRGANEQFF.

The gene calls are TRBV4-2 and TRBJ2-1; no clear D gene. CDR3 length equals 13 residues. Germline V gene sequence: CDR1 LGHNA, CDR2 YNFKEQ. V was cut by 1 base and J by 2 bases, with 3 bases left in between. Written as DNA, the CDR3 is TGTGCCAGCAGCCAAGGTGCCTACAATGAGCAGTTCTTC. It yields the protein CASSQGAYNEQFF.

The rearrangement uses TRBV11-2 and TRBJ1-1; 7 bases fit TRBD1. This CDR3 comprises 16 residues. CDR1 is SGHAT, CDR2 FQNNGV, per germline. The ends lost 6 bases at V and 0 bases at J; junction bases unmatched: 10. This CDR3 reads CASRTDGTAMNTEAFF. CDR3 DNA: TGTGCCAGCAGAACCGACGGGACAGCCATGAACACTGAAGCTTTCTTT.

This chain links TRBV30 with TRBJ1-2; 11 bases align to TRBD1. The CDR3 sequence is 13 residues long. Germline V gene data show CDR1 as GTSNPN and CDR2 as SVGIG (reference sequence). V dropped 3 bases and J dropped 4; count of bases not matched to a gene: 1. The CDR3 DNA follows: TGTGCCTGGAGCGGACAGGGGGCCTATGGCTACACCTTC. Translated, it gives CAWSGQGAYGYTF.

This clone appeared a single time. The chain couples TRBV27 to TRBJ2-4; 9 nucleotides line up with TRBD1. J was trimmed by 1 base and V by 4 bases; bases with no gene match: 11. The germline CDR1 and CDR2 sequences are MNHEY and SMNVEV (reference sequence). This CDR3 comprises 18 residues. This CDR3 reads CASSSVEQGAKAKNIQYF. In nucleotides, the CDR3 is TGTGCCAGCAGTTCCGTCGAACAGGGGGCGAAGGCCAAAAACATTCAGTACTTC.

The table lists this clone with a count of one. The J gene is TRBJ2-5, the V gene TRBV5-5; 8 positions match TRBD2. Germline CDR1 is SGHKS and CDR2 is YYEKEE (reference sequence). This CDR3 has 18 residues. Trimming removed 4 bases from V and 2 bases from J; junction bases left unmatched: 16. DNA of the CDR3: TGTGCCAGCAGCGACATATTCCGGACTAGCTTTTCACAAGAGACCCAGTACTTC. This translates into CASSDIFRTSFSQETQYF.

The gene calls are TRBV10-2 and TRBJ2-7, with 7 bases fitting TRBD1. The CDR3 loop spans 14 amino acids. The J segment lost 3 bases and the V segment lost 3 bases, leaving 5 bases of the junction unmatched. Germline assignment: CDR1 WSHSY and CDR2 SAAADI. For the CDR3, the DNA is TGCGCCAGCAGTGAACGGGACAGATACTACGAGCAGTACTTC. Translating gives CASSERDRYYEQYF.

This clone occurred a few times. V and J are TRBV20-1 and TRBJ1-2; the match to TRBD1 covers 9 bases. This CDR3 is built from 15 residues. The V gene's germline CDR1 is DFQATT and CDR2 SNEGSKA (reference sequence). J lost 6 bases, V lost 3 bases, and 11 bases had no gene match. As DNA, the CDR3 is TGCAGTGCTAGTCCCCCGTACAGGGGGCAGGATGGCTACACCTTC. Translated, it gives CSASPPYRGQDGYTF.

The gene calls are TRBV30 and TRBJ1-4; D is unclear. The CDR3 is made up of 13 amino acids. Looked up from germline, CDR1 is GTSNPN and CDR2 is SVGIG (reference sequence). V dropped 2 bases and J dropped 4 bases, with 8 bases sitting between them. The CDR3: CAWSLRFNEKLFF. Written as DNA, the CDR3 is TGTGCCTGGAGTCTCCGATTTAATGAAAAACTGTTTTTT.

The rearrangement links TRBV10-1 to TRBJ1-6; a possible D gene is TRBD1 (5 bases). CDR3 length equals 16 residues. Per germline, CDR1 WNHNN and CDR2 SYGVQD (reference sequence). The V end lost 8 bases, the J end lost 4 bases, and 18 bases lay between the germline ends. CDR3 sequence reads: CASPREGTIYNSPLHF. CDR3 nucleotide sequence: TGCGCCAGCCCTCGGGAGGGGACCATATATAATTCACCCCTCCACTTT.